A single sample gave rise to the 27 T cell receptor beta chains below, sequenced in a study of T-cell memory formation after mild COVID-19. Via MiXCR, TCRdb re-called the 5' RACE reads, giving one row per CDR3 protein. The sample shows some 82,000 distinct CDR3 sequences, 9.5% to 15% of them seen only once. Sample: PBMCs or a T cell subset sorted from them (not recorded which). The receptors here all came from a man aged 18 to 30 who had mild COVID-19 (a few samples of this study predate the infection). Cell type and time point are not known.

This clonotype has a count of ten or more. The rearrangement uses TRBV4-3 and TRBJ2-7; 8 bases fit TRBD1. The CDR3 runs 14 residues. Germline trimming cut 6 bases from V and 4 bases from J; bases unmatched to any gene: 8. Per the germline V gene, CDR1 is LGHNA and CDR2 is YSLEER. The CDR3 DNA is TGCGCCAGCAGAATAGACAGGGGAACGTACGAGCAGTACTTC. Its protein is CASRIDRGTYEQYF.

The V call is TRBV7-9, the J call TRBJ1-5; D not certain. Germline V gene lookup returns CDR1 SEHNR and CDR2 FQNEAQ (reference sequence). V lost 0 bases and J 1 base, leaving 7 bases between the germline ends. This CDR3 is 15 amino acids long. In DNA, the CDR3 is TGTGCCAGCAGCTTAGCAGGGTACAGCAATCAGCCCCAGCATTTT. Translation gives CASSLAGYSNQPQHF.

This chain connects TRBV27 to TRBJ1-2; D gene uncertain. The CDR3 contains 14 residues. Germline CDR1 is MNHEY and CDR2 is SMNVEV (reference sequence). V lost 5 bases and J lost 6, with 16 bases in between. The CDR3 is CASSKTVFGDGYTF. CDR3 bases: TGTGCCAGCAGTAAAACGGTTTTCGGGGATGGCTACACCTTC.

This clonotype was detected only a few times. J is TRBJ2-2 and V is TRBV28, with D unclear. Trimming took 4 bases from V and 3 from J, leaving 12 bases between them. The CDR3 contains 15 residues. Germline CDR1 and CDR2: MDHEN and SYDVKM. The CDR3 loop reads CASSSLVAYTGELFF. CDR3 bases: TGTGCCAGCAGTTCCCTCGTTGCTTACACCGGGGAGCTGTTTTTT.

This chain connects TRBV4-2 to TRBJ2-3; the D is unclear. The CDR3 has 13 amino acids. Germline V lookup: CDR1 LGHNA, CDR2 YNFKEQ. V was cut by 5 bases and J by 4 bases, with 10 bases left in between. Here the CDR3 DNA reads TGTGCCAGCAGCGCGATTGTTCCAGATACGCAGTATTTT. Its protein product is CASSAIVPDTQYF.

A few counts support this clonotype. This chain connects TRBV5-5 to TRBJ1-2; 9 positions agree with TRBD1. With 4 bases clipped from V and 7 bases from J, the junction kept 8 bases outside the gene matches. CDR3 size: 14 residues. Germline CDR1 and CDR2: SGHKS and YYEKEE (reference sequence). In nucleotides, the CDR3 is TGTGCCAGCAGCCCCGGACAGGGGAACGCTGGCTACACCTTC. Translation: CASSPGQGNAGYTF.

The chain employs TRBV7-9 and TRBJ1-4; D uncertain. This CDR3 has 13 residues. In germline, CDR1 is SEHNR, CDR2 FQNEAQ (reference sequence). The germline V and J ends were trimmed by 3 bases and 5 bases, with 7 bases remaining between them. The CDR3 bases are TGTGCCAGCAGCTTGGGAGTAAATGAAAAACTGTTTTTT. Protein: CASSLGVNEKLFF.

This clonotype was recorded a few times. This chain links TRBV4-1 with TRBJ2-1, with D unresolved. Germline CDR1 is MGHRA and CDR2 is YSYEKL. Trimming took off 1 base at V and 7 bases at J, with 8 bases between the two ends. CDR3 length equals 13 residues. CDR3 loop: CASSQVSGNEQFF. CDR3 in DNA: TGCGCCAGCAGCCAAGTCTCCGGGAATGAGCAGTTCTTC.

This clonotype appeared a few times. The rearrangement links TRBV9 to TRBJ2-5; 8 bases agree with TRBD2. In germline, CDR1 is SGDLS, CDR2 YYNGEE. There are 15 residues in the CDR3. V gave up 1 base and J gave up 3 bases; unmatched junction bases: 5. CDR3 sequence reads: CASSVIAGPKETQYF. Written as DNA, the CDR3 is TGTGCCAGCAGCGTAATAGCGGGGCCGAAAGAGACCCAGTACTTC.

As regards this clonotype: Germline and junction disagree at one end, which may indicate a read error. The chain links TRBV6-2 or TRBV6-3 to TRBJ2-3, with a possible D match to TRBD2 (5 bases). This CDR3 is 13 amino acids long. Germline CDR1 MNHEY, CDR2 SVGEGT. The CDR3 reads CAISLTLADTQYF. CDR3 DNA sequence: TGTGCCATCAGTCTGACACTAGCAGATACGCAGTATTTT.

This clonotype was recorded at least ten times. The V gene is TRBV9, the J gene TRBJ1-6, with TRBD1 matching 8 bases. CDR1 and CDR2 from the germline V gene are SGDLS and YYNGEE. This CDR3 is built from 15 residues. Trimming took 4 bases from V and 7 from J; bases not matched to a gene: 7. CDR3 protein: CASSSRDRLNSPLHF. The CDR3, as DNA: TGTGCCAGCAGCTCCCGGGACAGGTTAAATTCACCCCTCCACTTT.

The table lists this clonotype with a few counts. V and J are TRBV30 and TRBJ1-1; a weak D match, TRBD1 (6 bases). The CDR3 runs 13 residues. The V and J ends lost 1 base and 4 bases respectively, with 10 bases between them. Germline CDR1 and CDR2: GTSNPN and SVGIG (reference sequence). The CDR3 region has the DNA TGTGCCTGGAGTGATCAGGACAGCACTGAAGCTTTCTTT. This translates into CAWSDQDSTEAFF.

In this sample, this clonotype turned up a few times. V and J are TRBV4-3 and TRBJ1-1; 10 bases map to TRBD1. From germline, CDR1 is LGHNA and CDR2 YSLEER. The CDR3 sequence is 16 residues long. The V gene end was trimmed by 0 bases and the J gene end by 7 bases; junction bases not matched to a gene: 8. The CDR3 bases are TGCGCCAGCAGCCAAGAGGGACAGGGGTTTAGGGGTGAAGCTTTCTTT. Protein product: CASSQEGQGFRGEAFF.

Many counts were recorded for this clonotype. The rearrangement uses TRBV4-2 and TRBJ2-5; D may correspond to TRBD1 or TRBD2 (6 bases each). CDR1 is LGHNA, CDR2 YNFKEQ, per germline. V was trimmed by 4 bases and J by 4 bases, leaving 16 bases between them. CDR3 length: 15 amino acids. Here the CDR3 reads CASSPGGGNTETQYF. CDR3 nucleotide sequence: TGTGCCAGCAGCCCAGGAGGGGGAAATACAGAGACCCAGTACTTC.

The V call is TRBV7-8, the J call TRBJ2-7; 9 bases line up with TRBD1. V was clipped by 1 base and J by 3 bases; unmatched bases: 7. The germline gives CDR1 SGHVS, CDR2 FQNEAQ. This CDR3 region has 16 residues. This CDR3 reads CASSLGTGVVSYEQYV. CDR3 bases: TGTGCCAGCAGCTTAGGGACAGGGGTGGTCAGCTACGAGCAGTACGTC.

In its sample, this clonotype was seen a few times. The genes are TRBV29-1 and TRBJ1-1; D remains unclear. This CDR3 comprises 12 residues. CDR1 and CDR2 (germline): SQVTM, ANQGSEA. V lost 4 bases to trimming and J lost 0 bases, with 6 bases between them. The CDR3 coding sequence is TGCAGCGTTGGGGTCATGAACACTGAAGCTTTCTTT. Translating it yields CSVGVMNTEAFF.

This clonotype was recorded many times. This chain connects TRBV6-4 to TRBJ2-6; D remains ambiguous. Trimming pared 2 bases from V and 3 bases from J, leaving 5 bases between. The CDR3 is 14 amino acids. CDR1 MRHNA and CDR2 SNTAGT come from the germline V gene. For the CDR3, the DNA is TGTGCCAGCAGTGACAGGGTTGGGGCCAACGTCCTGACTTTC. Amino acid sequence: CASSDRVGANVLTF.

The chain is built from TRBV7-3 and TRBJ2-3; D ambiguous. CDR3 length equals 15 residues. The ends were cut back, 3 bases at V and 0 bases at J, with 10 bases in the middle. Germline CDR1 and CDR2: SGHTA and FQGTGA. The CDR3 DNA reads TGTGCCAGCAGCTTTGCTGAAGCTAGCACAGATACGCAGTATTTT. Its translation is CASSFAEASTDTQYF.

In this sample, this clonotype turned up a few times. The chain has TRBV4-2 and TRBJ2-5; TRBD2 matches at 9 bases. V lost 1 base and J lost 3; bases outside the gene matches: 3. Germline V gene sequence: CDR1 LGHNA, CDR2 YNFKEQ. The CDR3 extends over 15 amino acids. The CDR3 region has the DNA TGTGCCAGCAGCCAAGTGAAGCGGGGGGAAGAGACCCAGTACTTC. It is translated as CASSQVKRGEETQYF.

This clonotype was seen only a few times. The V and J genes are TRBV19 and TRBJ1-2; tentative D call: TRBD1 (5 bases). CDR3 length: 15 residues. The germline V and J ends were trimmed by 5 bases and 8 bases, with 21 bases remaining between them. Germline V CDR1 and CDR2: LNHDA, SQIVND (reference sequence). The CDR3 DNA reads TGTGCCAGTAGTCTACGGGACGCTTATTCGGAAGGCTACACCTTC. Its protein is CASSLRDAYSEGYTF.

The chain couples TRBV20-1 to TRBJ1-5; D remains ambiguous. Germline V gene lookup returns CDR1 DFQATT and CDR2 SNEGSKA (reference sequence). There are 13 residues in the CDR3. Between the trimmed V and J ends, which lost 6 bases and 4 bases, there was a span of 13 bases. CDR3 sequence (DNA): TGCAGTGCAGGTGGGGTCCTGAATCAGCCCCAGCATTTT. Its protein product is CSAGGVLNQPQHF.

There are many counts of this clonotype. The chain recombines TRBV4-1 with TRBJ1-6; TRBD1 matches 8 bases. CDR1 MGHRA and CDR2 YSYEKL come from the germline V gene. The V gene end was trimmed by 3 bases and the J gene end by 5 bases; junction bases not matched to a gene: 3. This CDR3 is 15 amino acids long. In nucleotides, the CDR3 is TGCGCCAGCAGCCAGGACAGGGAGCATAATTCACCCCTCCACTTT. This encodes CASSQDREHNSPLHF.

This clonotype was seen at least ten times. The chain has TRBV6-2 or TRBV6-3 and TRBJ2-1; 9 bases fit TRBD2. This CDR3 comprises 15 residues. With V trimmed by 2 bases and J by 7 bases, 6 bases remained unmatched. Germline-derived CDR1 and CDR2 are MNHEY and SVGEGT. The CDR3 region has the DNA TGTGCCAGCAGTTACACCGGTAGCGGGGGTAATGAGCAGTTCTTC. It is translated as CASSYTGSGGNEQFF.

The rearrangement uses TRBV25-1 and TRBJ2-3, with D unclear. Germline CDR1 reads MGHDK; CDR2 reads SYGVNS. CDR3 size: 14 residues. The germline V and J ends were trimmed by 4 bases and 0 bases, with 8 bases remaining between them. The CDR3 sequence is CASSGHPSTDTQYF. CDR3 DNA: TGTGCCAGCAGTGGCCACCCCAGCACAGATACGCAGTATTTT.

This rearrangement joins TRBV12-3 or TRBV12-4 to TRBJ2-7; TRBD1 is a possible D gene (5 bases). The CDR3 covers 12 residues. The V end lost 4 bases, the J end lost 4 bases, and 8 bases lay between the germline ends. The CDR3 protein is CASSSQGYEQYV. CDR3 in DNA: TGTGCCAGCAGTTCCCAGGGTTACGAGCAGTACGTC.

J is TRBJ2-7 and V is TRBV6-1; unclear D gene. Trimming took off 5 bases at V and 2 bases at J, with 10 bases between the two ends. From germline, CDR1 is MNHNS and CDR2 SASEGT. This CDR3 has 13 residues. CDR3 region: CASSSRQTYEQYF. CDR3 nucleotide sequence: TGTGCCAGCAGTTCCAGGCAGACCTACGAGCAGTACTTC.

The genes are TRBV12-3 or TRBV12-4 and TRBJ2-3; D is tentatively TRBD1 or TRBD2 (6 bases each). The CDR3 spans 15 residues. Trimming removed 6 bases at V and 5 bases at J, with 18 bases between. The CDR3 DNA reads TGTGCCAGCAGCCCATATGTGGGGGGCCGAGATACGCAGTATTTT. It is translated as CASSPYVGGRDTQYF.